This entry features one T cell receptor beta chain sequence. The count of this clone is one. Its target antigen remains unknown. Per-base quality was not reported, and no clone a single base away is much larger than it. Other DNA variants within this sample encode the same CDR3. Per the germline V gene (reference sequence), LNHDA is the CDR1 and SQIVND is the CDR2. For this chain, trimming is 3 bases at the V end and 3 bases at the J end, and the number of junction bases without a gene match is 2. Measured from the cysteine to the phenylalanine, the CDR3 is 13 residues long. Here the CDR3 DNA is all that survives: 39 bases in frame from base 1. CD8 naive samples were obtained by positive selection for CCR7 among CD45RO-negative cells, yielding a CD45RA+CCR7+ population from which TemRA cells were excluded. Donors were healthy HIV-negative adults with no recently reported acute infections or vaccinations. Every donor was a Caucasian adult living in Nashville, Tennessee, USA. After blood collection by leukapheresis, PBMCs were isolated using Ficoll-Histopaque density gradient centrifugation and then cryopreserved in the vapor phase of liquid nitrogen. Analytical flow cytometry was used to check the purity and quantity of each magnetically sorted T cell population. Genomic DNA was isolated from every sorted fraction and measured by UV absorbance on a Nanodrop 2000c.

The data originate from a study of shared clonotypes between healthy human individuals (dated by TCRdb to about 2020). Looking at the study overall: A few men and a couple of women, aged 18 to 49 years, made up the cohort. Per donor, three plates each were used for CD4 naive and CD4 memory, two for CD8 naive, and one for CD8 memory. To estimate repertoire size and how much clonotype sharing occurs between individuals, the study deeply sequenced the blood TCR repertoires of about five healthy adults. To increase sequencing depth and limit assay-specific biases, TCR repertoire library preparation and sequencing were carried out by different laboratories using diverse techniques. Between about 0.9 and 8.9 billion PBMCs per donor were obtained by leukapheresis.

Broader findings and caveats from the paper: Because the study included only a small number of donors, the genetic and exposure-history diversity represented was limited. Estimated clonotype richness was generally larger for naive than for memory subsets. Pairwise subsampling indicated that sequencing depth was expected to affect the degree of clonotype sharing among donors. Incomplete sequencing was indicated by rarefaction of sorted-subset datasets, despite the large sequencing depth. Sampling was restricted to blood, and TCR repertoires in tissues likely differ from the TCR repertoires found in blood. Higher generation probabilities were observed for clonotypes shared by all four sorted-subset donors than for non-shared clonotypes. Sharing across a few donors was observed for around 5% of naive CD4, under 4% of naive CD8, 2% to 2.5% of memory CD4, and about 0.38% of memory CD8 clonotypes.

TCR CDR3 regions were amplified from genomic DNA by multiplex PCR using the deep immunoSEQ assay. Extracted genomic DNA from each cell subset was distributed evenly across all wells of several immunoSEQ 96-well plates, and each plate was treated as a replicate. For sorted subsets, each replicate PCR was loaded with 200 to 250 ng genomic DNA, equivalent to some 31,000 T cell genomes. Purified libraries were measured with a Qubit 3.0 fluorometer, size-checked on a Bioanalyzer 2100, and measured again with the KAPA Library Quantification kit. Every immunoSEQ 96-well plate was sequenced on a dedicated single-read 150-cycle Illumina NextSeq 550 flow cell. Regarding the original processing steps: Because the immunoSEQ output included only junctional sequences and no quality scores, the filtering could not be the same as the filtering used for full-length reads. Sequences were annotated with PyIR, a Python wrapper for IgBLAST v1.9, using IMGT germline references to assign V/J genes and CDR3. Reads with weak V/J assignments (E-value above 1e-6), missing CDR3, stop codons, out-of-frame junctions, or ambiguous translated residues were removed. V3J clonotypes were defined as sequences sharing an identical inferred V gene, J gene, and CDR3 amino acid sequence. To compute the percentage overlap between repertoires, the number of shared unique clonotypes was divided by the size of the smaller repertoire. Richness of each repertoire was evaluated using RTK rarefaction, the Chao1 estimator, and Recon v2.1 estimates of unobserved clonotypes. Generation probabilities for all TCRbeta clonotypes obtained by the gDNA method from four donors were computed using OLGA. The source is immuneACCESS, and TCRdb retained only in-frame sequences with V and J called. Part of the clones is not carried over; for the studies checked, unresolved V genes explain less than half of this, and the remainder is unexplained. V and J calls and clone size are given by that table; D and trimming were obtained from the DNA. Recorded for this sample are some 2.1 million clones; approximately 92% of them occurred a single time. Of the sample, more than 1.5% is held by the ten largest clones.

The clonotype comes from a man between 18 and 29 years old in good health. Some clones in this sample may be carry-over from other donors' samples. The chain is encoded by TRBV19 joined to TRBJ2-7; TRBD1 aligns with 7 central bases. The specimen sequenced was naive CD8+ T cells from PBMCs. Per the publication, the cell subset or site label means: CD45RA+CCR7+. This receptor carries the CDR3 CASSITGVYEQYF. The nucleotide sequence is given as TGTGCCAGTAGTATCACAGGGGTCTACGAGCAGTACTTC.